This T cell receptor (beta chain) was identified during a study of blood T cell repertoires in COVID-19. Original methodology: Using reference gene primer amplification, nucleated cell counts were estimated. Profiling relied on immunoSEQ multiplex PCR, and the TCRdb table lists in-frame clones only, not all of them. The D gene and trimming were derived from the DNA, and the V and J assignments and clone size from that table. The sample contains around 94,000 clones, roughly 80% of which appear only once. The CDR3 sequence is 13 residues long. Trimming left V 7 bases short and J 7 bases short, with 17 bases between.

This TCR was sampled from a man between 60 and 75 years old with acute or convalescent COVID-19. Sample: peripheral blood. The gene calls are TRBV12-3 or TRBV12-4 and TRBJ2-7; D may be TRBD1 (6 bases). The CDR3 loop reads CASILTGEKEQYF. CDR3 coding DNA: TGTGCCAGCATTCTGACAGGCGAAAAGGAGCAGTACTTC.